A single sample gave rise to the 20 T cell receptor beta chains below, sequenced in a study of blood T cell dynamics during melanoma immunotherapy. The time point is: week 3, after first cycle of checkpoint inhibitor. Measured with immunoSEQ multiplex PCR; TCRdb has only the in-frame clones, and not every one. The table records approximately 10,000 clones, over 75% of them present only once. The specimen comprised blood, sampled from a patient treated with checkpoint blockade. The receptor set was obtained from a human donor with melanoma.

The chain employs TRBV6-1 and TRBJ1-1; D gene uncertain. V gave up 4 bases and J gave up 0 bases, with 18 bases separating them. In germline, CDR1 is MNHNS, CDR2 SASEGT. The length of the CDR3 is 17 residues. CDR3 in amino acids: CASSVPPHAFMNTEAFF. The DNA for the CDR3 is TGTGCCAGCAGTGTCCCGCCCCATGCGTTTATGAACACTGAAGCTTTCTTT.

V and J are TRBV10-3 and TRBJ2-3, with a possible D match to TRBD1 (6 bases). V shed 10 bases and J shed 0 bases, with 11 bases lying between them. Germline lookup yields CDR1 ENHRY and CDR2 SYGVKD. The CDR3 loop spans 13 amino acids. CDR3 sequence (DNA): TGTGCCACACTGGACAGTAGCACAGATACGCAGTATTTT. This codes for CATLDSSTDTQYF.

V gene TRBV19 combines with J gene TRBJ2-7; no definite D call. The germline gives CDR1 LNHDA, CDR2 SQIVND (reference sequence). Trimming shortened V by 5 bases and J by 6 bases, and 11 bases separated the two germline ends. The CDR3 consists of 12 residues. For the CDR3, the DNA is TGTGCCAGTAGTTTCTTGGGGTCCGAGCAGTACTTC. This gives the protein CASSFLGSEQYF. The full variable domain, its missing parts supplied by reference TRBV19 and TRBJ2-7, is DGGITQSPKYLFRKEGQNVTLSCEQNLNHDAMYWYRQDPGQGLRLIYYSQIVNDFQKGDIAEGYSVSREKKESFPLTVTSAQKNPTAFYLCASSFLGSEQYFGPGTRLTVT.

This chain uses TRBV5-1 with TRBJ2-2; 11 bases agree with TRBD2. The V segment lost 4 bases and the J segment 4 bases; nucleotides outside the gene matches: 18. CDR3 length: 20 residues. The germline CDR1 and CDR2 sequences are SGHRS and YFSETQ. The CDR3 protein is CASSPRIRLGLAVSTGELFF. In nucleotides, the CDR3 is TGCGCCAGCAGCCCCCGGATCAGGTTGGGACTAGCGGTGAGCACCGGGGAGCTGTTTTTT.

The chain has TRBV4-1 and TRBJ1-2; 7 nucleotides agree with TRBD1. This CDR3 is built from 16 residues. Germline V lookup: CDR1 MGHRA, CDR2 YSYEKL. The J segment lost 5 bases and the V segment lost 4 bases, leaving 13 bases of the junction unmatched. CDR3 sequence: CASSPFTGEGGYGYTF. DNA of the CDR3: TGCGCCAGCAGCCCCTTCACAGGGGAGGGAGGATATGGCTACACCTTC.

The V call is TRBV5-1, the J call TRBJ1-4; TRBD1 might be the D (5 bases). The V and J ends lost 3 bases and 3 bases respectively, with 9 bases between them. The CDR3 is made up of 14 amino acids. The germline V gene has CDR1 SGHRS and CDR2 YFSETQ. CDR3 in DNA: TGCGCCAGCAGCTCGGGGACCGCTAATGAAAAACTGTTTTTT. It encodes CASSSGTANEKLFF.

This clone occurred a few times. This rearrangement joins TRBV5-6 to TRBJ1-3; D is undetermined. V gave up 1 base and J gave up 0 bases, with 11 bases separating them. Germline CDR1 and CDR2: SGHDT and YYEEEE. There are 16 residues in the CDR3. CDR3: CASSLNRGFSGNTIYF. The CDR3 nucleotides read TGTGCCAGCAGCTTGAATCGTGGCTTCTCTGGAAACACCATATATTTT.

The chain couples TRBV6-6 to TRBJ1-4; weak D call: TRBD1 (6 bases). Between the trimmed V and J ends, which lost 2 bases and 8 bases, there was a span of 12 bases. CDR3 size: 14 residues. Germline lookup yields CDR1 MNHNY and CDR2 SVGAGI (reference sequence). CDR3 protein: CASSYRGRGEKLFF. The CDR3 DNA is TGTGCCAGCAGTTACCGGGGGCGAGGGGAAAAACTGTTTTTT.

This clone has just a few counts. At one of its ends the junction is not consistent with the germline gene, which may arise from a read error. CDR3 loop: CASSQDLAGGLNF. The CDR3 coding sequence is TGTGCCAGCAGCCAAGATCTCGCAGGGGGGCTGAACTTC. The chain joins TRBV4-2 to TRBJ2-7, with D possibly being TRBD1 (7 bases). The CDR3 runs to 13 residues. From germline, CDR1 is LGHNA and CDR2 YNFKEQ.

The chain joins TRBV19 to TRBJ1-6, with TRBD1 as a possible D gene (5 bases). In germline, CDR1 is LNHDA, CDR2 SQIVND (reference sequence). The CDR3 runs to 14 residues. The V end lost 6 bases, the J end lost 6 bases, and 12 bases lay between the germline ends. The chain's CDR3 is CASRQGMANSPLHF. The CDR3 DNA follows: TGTGCCAGTAGGCAGGGTATGGCTAATTCACCCCTCCACTTT.

This chain uses TRBV7-9 with TRBJ1-2, with D uncertain. CDR3 length: 12 residues. Germline CDR1 is SEHNR and CDR2 is FQNEAQ (reference sequence). V shed 2 bases and J shed 5 bases, with 6 bases lying between them. The CDR3: CASSLSVYGYTF. CDR3 in DNA: TGTGCCAGCAGCTTATCTGTTTATGGCTACACCTTC.

This chain connects TRBV5-4 to TRBJ2-3, with TRBD1 identical over 7 bases. V gave up 1 base and J gave up 8 bases; unmatched junction bases: 13. The CDR3 has 16 residues. Per germline, CDR1 SGHNT and CDR2 YYREEE (reference sequence). CDR3 DNA sequence: TGTGCCAGCAGCTTGAACAGGGGAAGCTCTGCGCCTACGCAGTATTTT. Translating gives CASSLNRGSSAPTQYF.

The chain joins TRBV7-2 to TRBJ1-5; no firm D call. Per the germline V gene, CDR1 is SGHTA and CDR2 is FQGNSA. This CDR3 comprises 13 residues. V lost 3 bases, J lost 4 bases, and 7 bases lay in between. CDR3 bases: TGTGCCAGCAGCTTCGATTGGAATCAGCCCCAGCATTTT. Its translation: CASSFDWNQPQHF.

A few counts support this clone. The chain recombines TRBV10-3 with TRBJ1-5, with D possibly matching TRBD1 (5 bases). The germline V gene has CDR1 ENHRY and CDR2 SYGVKD. V was trimmed by 8 bases and J by 7 bases, leaving 15 bases between them. The CDR3 has 13 amino acids. CDR3 sequence reads: CAISTELGQPQHF. The CDR3, as DNA: TGTGCCATCTCGACAGAGCTCGGGCAGCCCCAGCATTTT.

This chain connects TRBV6-1 to TRBJ2-1; D call uncertain. V was trimmed by 6 bases and J by 0 bases, leaving 15 bases between them. Germline CDR1 reads MNHNS; CDR2 reads SASEGT. There are 16 residues in the CDR3. In nucleotides, the CDR3 is TGTGCCAGCAGAGAAATCGACACAAGCTCCTACAATGAGCAGTTCTTC. Protein product: CASREIDTSSYNEQFF.

The V and J genes are TRBV7-3 and TRBJ2-1; D may be TRBD2 (5 bases). The CDR3 sequence is 17 residues long. Trimming stripped 5 bases from V and 2 bases from J, with 19 bases between. Germline values: CDR1 SGHTA, CDR2 FQGTGA. CDR3 loop: CASSPGGRPRAYNEQFF. The CDR3 DNA follows: TGTGCCAGCAGCCCCGGTGGGAGACCACGAGCCTACAATGAGCAGTTCTTC. The variable domain in full, with the rest retrieved from reference TRBV7-3 and TRBJ2-1, is GAGVSQTPSNKVTEKGKYVELRCDPISGHTALYWYRQSLGQGPEFLIYFQGTGAADDSGLPNDRFFAVRPEGSVSTLKIQRTERGDSAVYLCASSPGGRPRAYNEQFFGPGTRLTVL.

The V call is TRBV7-2, the J call TRBJ1-5, with D possibly matching TRBD1 (6 bases). The germline CDR1 and CDR2 sequences are SGHTA and FQGNSA. The CDR3 contains 14 residues. Trimming cost V 6 bases and J 9 bases, with 18 bases left between them. CDR3 region: CASSLGRGQWPQHF. Here the CDR3 DNA reads TGTGCCAGCAGTCTGGGACGGGGGCAATGGCCCCAGCATTTT.

This rearrangement joins TRBV6-6 to TRBJ2-5; 8 positions match TRBD1. The J call is uncertain, as TRBJ2-7 better fits the DNA end. The CDR3 consists of 16 residues. Per the germline V gene, CDR1 is MNHNY and CDR2 is SVGAGI (reference sequence). In DNA, the CDR3 is TGTGCCAGCAGTTCACGACAGGGGCCGGGGTCCTACGAGCAGTACTTC. Protein sequence: CASSSRQGPGSYEQYF.

This chain links TRBV12-2 with TRBJ2-7; TRBD1 was called by the table and not checked on the DNA. TRBV12-2 is recorded as a pseudogene. This CDR3 has 14 residues. In DNA form, the CDR3 reads TGTGCAAGTCGGGATTCACAGGTCGTCGACGAGCAGTACTTC. It specifies CASRDSQVVDEQYF.

The DNA for the CDR3 is TGTGCCAGCAGTTCGGGGACTAGCGGGGCCTACGAGCAGTACTTC. Encoded protein: CASSSGTSGAYEQYF. The rearrangement links TRBV6-5 to TRBJ2-7; 13 positions agree with TRBD2. Germline V gene data show CDR1 as MNHEY and CDR2 as SVGAGI. The V segment lost 4 bases and the J segment 2 bases; nucleotides outside the gene matches: 2. This CDR3 has 15 residues.